The TCR beta chain described here comes from a study of blood T cell repertoires in COVID-19. Study-level information: Samples came from the United States, Italy and Spain, spanning acute and convalescent COVID-19.

The CDR3 totals 14 residues. Unmatched junction bases numbered 8, after V lost 2 bases and J lost 9 bases. Germline CDR1 and CDR2: MNHEY and SMNVEV (reference sequence). Per the authors' pipeline: Reference gene primer amplification gave estimated nucleated cell counts. Produced via immunoSEQ multiplex PCR; TCRdb's table is partial and in-frame only. D and trimming were read from the DNA, whereas the V and J calls and clone size are those reported in that table. The table shows about 110,000 clones, with roughly 79% occurring only once. The rearrangement links TRBV27 to TRBJ2-5; 8 bases align to TRBD1. Sequencing was performed on peripheral blood. The TCR was taken from a man older than 75 with acute or convalescent COVID-19. The CDR3 loop reads CASSLRTGQLAQYF. CDR3 sequence (DNA): TGTGCCAGCAGTTTAAGGACAGGGCAACTGGCCCAGTACTTC.